This TCR beta chain originates from a study of T cell responses to AZD1222 COVID-19 vaccine. Overall study context: Both about-4-week and about-12-week second-dose recipients were combined. Overall study findings and caveats: Mostly white British, mostly female donors; authors suggested clonal diversity may be underestimated.

Sequencing used immunoSEQ multiplex PCR; TCRdb keeps in-frame clones, though not all of them. Of 54,000 or so clones listed, 87% were seen once; the top ten hold over 3.5%. Points on this clone: What it binds is unknown.

The V end lost 4 bases, the J end lost 2 bases, and 10 bases lay between the germline ends. Germline CDR1 SGHTA, CDR2 FQGNSA. The CDR3 is 14 residues long. This sequence originates from an adult in good health. Source: peripheral blood, taken on day 0 of AZD1222 vaccination. The gene calls are TRBV7-2 and TRBJ2-3; a weak D match, TRBD1 (6 bases). The CDR3 sequence is CASSSWTDTDTQYF. For the CDR3, the DNA is TGTGCCAGCAGCTCCTGGACAGACACAGATACGCAGTATTTT.